This T cell receptor beta chain was identified in a study of T-cell reconstitution after alpha-beta-depleted transplantation in children. Preparation of the TCRbeta library used unique molecular identifiers. TCRdb re-called the PCR reads with MiXCR, one entry per CDR3 protein. The data contain roughly 500,000 distinct CDR3 sequences, about 33% of them singletons. The TCR comes from a human donor who donated a stem cell graft to a child with aplastic anemia. Specimen: PBMCs from the stem cell graft donor, collected from the stem cell graft.

This CDR3 is CASIGGTSGYNEQFF. CDR3 DNA sequence: TGTGCCAGCATTGGAGGGACTAGCGGATACAATGAGCAGTTCTTC. V and J are TRBV6-1 and TRBJ2-1, with 11 bases matching TRBD2. Unmatched junction bases numbered 6, after V lost 7 bases and J lost 4 bases. Germline-derived CDR1 and CDR2 are MNHNS and SASEGT. The CDR3 runs to 15 residues.